These 4 T cell receptor beta chains were sequenced from one sample in a study of blood T cell repertoires in COVID-19 (dated by TCRdb to the early 2020s). Library preparation was by the immunoSEQ multiplex PCR assay. As stored in TCRdb, this immuneACCESS dataset retains in-frame rearrangements with V and J assigned. A fraction of the clones does not appear; measured against another copy, unresolved V genes explain less than half of the discrepancy, and the remainder lacks a known reason. For this sample there are some 250,000 clones; roughly nine tenths appear just once. 0.95% to 1.5% of the sample belongs to the ten largest clones. Sample: PBMCs or T cells enriched from blood (not recorded which). The receptor source for this set is a human donor in a cohort exposed to, infected with or recovered from COVID-19 (not recorded which). The donor label of this sample is uncertain.

V and J are TRBV19 and TRBJ1-1, with TRBD1 matching over 8 bases. CDR3 length: 15 amino acids. The trim removed 5 bases at V and 1 base at J, leaving 6 bases unmatched. CDR1 and CDR2 (germline): LNHDA, SQIVND (reference sequence). The CDR3 DNA is TGTGCCAGTAGTTCGGGGACAGGAGCGAACACTGAAGCTTTCTTT. It translates to CASSSGTGANTEAFF.

V gene TRBV7-2 combines with J gene TRBJ2-1; perhaps TRBD2 as D (7 bases). Germline-derived CDR1 and CDR2 are SGHTA and FQGNSA. Trimming removed 11 bases from V and 3 bases from J, with 20 bases in between. This CDR3 has 15 residues. The CDR3 spells CAGTRGASGYNEQFF. CDR3 coding DNA: TGTGCCGGCACCCGGGGGGCTAGCGGCTACAATGAGCAGTTCTTC.

The chain joins TRBV4-1 to TRBJ1-2; maybe TRBD1 (6 bases). V dropped 2 bases and J dropped 2 bases, with 15 bases sitting between them. The germline CDR1 and CDR2 sequences are MGHRA and YSYEKL. The CDR3 runs to 16 residues. The CDR3 is CASSQRDLTGNYGYTF. CDR3 sequence (DNA): TGCGCCAGCAGCCAAAGAGACTTGACAGGAAACTATGGCTACACCTTC.

The genes are TRBV5-4 and TRBJ2-7; D call uncertain. This CDR3 is 13 amino acids long. Trimming cost V 4 bases and J 0 bases, with 8 bases left between them. Germline V gene lookup returns CDR1 SGHNT and CDR2 YYREEE (reference sequence). CDR3 loop: CASSPSPSYEQYF. CDR3 DNA sequence: TGTGCCAGCAGCCCAAGCCCCTCCTACGAGCAGTACTTC.